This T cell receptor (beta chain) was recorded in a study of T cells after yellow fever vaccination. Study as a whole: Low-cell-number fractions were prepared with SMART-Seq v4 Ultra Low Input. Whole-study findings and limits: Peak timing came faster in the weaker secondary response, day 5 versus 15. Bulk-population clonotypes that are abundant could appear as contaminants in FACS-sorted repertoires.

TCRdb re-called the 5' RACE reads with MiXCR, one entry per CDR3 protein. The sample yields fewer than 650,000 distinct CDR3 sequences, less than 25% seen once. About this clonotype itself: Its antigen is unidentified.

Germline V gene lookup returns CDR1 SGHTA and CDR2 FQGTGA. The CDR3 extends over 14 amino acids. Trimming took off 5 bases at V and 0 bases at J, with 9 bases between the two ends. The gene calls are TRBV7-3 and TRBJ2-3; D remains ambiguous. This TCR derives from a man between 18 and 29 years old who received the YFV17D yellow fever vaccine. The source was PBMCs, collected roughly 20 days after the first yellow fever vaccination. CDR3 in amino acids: CASSQTSSTDTQYF. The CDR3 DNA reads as TGTGCCAGCAGCCAAACATCTAGCACAGATACGCAGTATTTT.